The entry below gives a single T cell receptor beta chain sequence along with its context. Its antigen remains unidentified. Base qualities are not provided; no much larger clone lies one nucleotide away. The data were taken from a study of Graves' ophthalmopathy and Graves' hyperthyroidism (dated by TCRdb to the late 2010s). About the full investigation: Peripheral blood was collected before any treatment was given, at the time of initial diagnosis. The study used TCR beta repertoire signatures to distinguish Graves' ophthalmopathy from Graves' hyperthyroidism and to predict progression to ophthalmopathy. In total, some 140 blood samples were TCR-sequenced: approximately 42 ophthalmopathy, some 72 hyperthyroidism and some 17 hyperthyroidism-to-ophthalmopathy patients. To explore V-J signatures that separate ophthalmopathy from hyperthyroidism, a discovery set of approximately 100 patients was enrolled, consisting of about 45 with ophthalmopathy and approximately 60 with stable hyperthyroidism. The independent validation cohort included under 20 hyperthyroidism patients plus 17 patients who later progressed from hyperthyroidism to ophthalmopathy. In more than five hyperthyroidism patients, T-cell repertoires of thyroid tissue and blood were compared. Following sampling, methimazole starting at 30 mg daily was administered to hyperthyroidism patients, and high-dose intravenous methylprednisolone was administered to ophthalmopathy patients. The roughly 91 discovery patients were randomly split 7:3 into training and test sets. The investigation overall reported the following: Most of the expanded thyroid clonotypes with a frequency above 0.001 were also detected in blood, and it was suggested that the thyroid immune response may be reflected by blood repertoires. No statistical method was used to predetermine the sample size, and group allocation was not hidden from the investigators. The 13-signature model separated ophthalmopathy from stable hyperthyroidism with 85% to 90% sensitivity and about 84% specificity in cross-validation, and 80%/75% in the test set. In validation, the model predicted ophthalmopathy progression with less than 71% sensitivity and roughly 72% specificity; some 13 predicted patients were CT-confirmed with GO in a median of around 6 months.

For repertoire sequencing, TCR beta CDR3 regions were amplified from RNA transcripts. The first round of RT-PCR was done with HTBI primers and the Qiagen OneStep RT-PCR kit, and was followed by a second round of multiplex PCR, then size selection and purification. The libraries underwent paired-end sequencing with 100 bp reads on an Illumina HiSeq2000. The authors' pipeline ran thus. Reads were processed with SOAPnuke, discarding reads with adapters, uncalled bases, mean Phred below 15, or no exact constant-primer or identifier match. COPE v1.2.5 was used to merge the high-quality paired reads. Clonotypes were defined as unique nucleotide sequences and were aligned to IMGT TRB V, D and J references using MiTCR v1.1. Only V-J combinations with frequency above 0.0001 were analysed, covering approximately 99% of repertoires. For each V-J combination, a TCR clonal expansion and chaos score was defined as the ratio of F50 clonal expansion to chaos observed in the TCRdist matrix. Features were reduced by Welch's t-statistics and random forest to approximately 13 V-J combinations, which fed a naive Bayes classifier. Thyroid-blood repertoire similarity was quantified with the Morisita-Horn index. TCRdb itself trimmed the public reads at Q25 with fastp, ran MiXCR and retained productive beta chains. Records with the same CDR3 protein are collapsed into one entry carrying the most frequent genes and DNA. The V and J calls come from TCRdb's annotation, not from the publication. The sample table shows 600,000 to 650,000 distinct CDR3 sequences, and roughly 20% are seen once. Roughly 6.9% of the sample lies in the top ten.

Hyperthyroidism was considered stable if no progression to ophthalmopathy occurred within 18 months of follow-up. Hyperthyroidism patients were newly diagnosed, were aged 18 to 65 years, and had a disease duration under 2 months. Patients with other autoimmune diseases, uncontrolled infections, pregnancy or lactation were excluded. Clinical symptoms, serum thyroxine, TRAb, thyroid ultrasound and orbital computed tomography formed the basis of the diagnosis. Using Ficoll-Paque density gradient centrifugation, PBMCs were isolated from 10 ml of fresh peripheral blood. Total RNA was extracted using Trizol reagent, and RNA quality was checked on an Agilent 2100 Bioanalyzer. V trim: 5 bases; J trim: 3 bases; unmatched bases: 12. The CDR3 contains 16 residues, cysteine and phenylalanine counted. CDR3 DNA is the only sequence kept; it has 48 bases, read in frame from the first base. The germline V gene (reference sequence) sets CDR1 to SGHAT and CDR2 to FQDESV.

The sequence joins TRBV11-1 to TRBJ2-7; 8 bases in the middle match TRBD1. This TCR was recovered from a woman between 18 and 30 years old with stable Graves' hyperthyroidism. Some clones in this sample may be carry-over from other donors' samples. Donor details come from another sample of the same person, matched by shared clones. The sample taken for sequencing was peripheral blood. The sequenced DNA: TGTGCCAGCAGCCCAAGTTGGACAGGGATACACTACGAGCAGTACTTC. This is translated as CASSPSWTGIHYEQYF.